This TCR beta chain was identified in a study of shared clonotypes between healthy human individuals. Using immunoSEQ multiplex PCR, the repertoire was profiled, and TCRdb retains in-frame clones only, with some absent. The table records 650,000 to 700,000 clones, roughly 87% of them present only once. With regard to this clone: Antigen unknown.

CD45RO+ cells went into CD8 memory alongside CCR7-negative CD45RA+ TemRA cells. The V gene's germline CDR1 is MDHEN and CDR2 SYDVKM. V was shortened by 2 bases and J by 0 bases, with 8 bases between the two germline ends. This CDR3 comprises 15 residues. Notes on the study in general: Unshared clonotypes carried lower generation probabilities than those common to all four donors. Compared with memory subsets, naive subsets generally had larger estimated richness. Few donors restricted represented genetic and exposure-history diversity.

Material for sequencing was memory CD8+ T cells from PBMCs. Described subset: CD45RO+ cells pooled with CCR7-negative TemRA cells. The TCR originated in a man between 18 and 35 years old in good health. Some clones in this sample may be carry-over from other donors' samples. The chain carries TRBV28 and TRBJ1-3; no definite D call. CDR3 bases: TGTGCCAGCAGTTTAACCCCCCGCTCTGGAAACACCATATATTTT. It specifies CASSLTPRSGNTIYF.